These 28 T cell receptor beta chains were all obtained from the same sample, sequenced in a study of T cells in tuberculosis. Data came from immunoSEQ multiplex PCR; TCRdb stores just in-frame clones and leaves some out. The sample yields about 20,000 clones, roughly nine tenths seen once. The sample was PBMCs. These TCRs come from a donor aged 10 to 29 with latent tuberculosis or without tuberculosis infection.

The chain recombines TRBV2 with TRBJ2-4, with TRBD2 matching over 10 bases. CDR1 is SNHLY and CDR2 is FYNNEI in the germline V gene. This CDR3 is built from 16 residues. The J segment lost 6 bases and the V segment lost 3 bases, leaving 8 bases of the junction unmatched. This CDR3 reads CASSDPAGGPGNIQYF. CDR3 DNA sequence: TGTGCCAGCAGTGATCCAGCGGGGGGGCCTGGAAACATTCAGTACTTC.

The CDR3 here is CASSFDRGQTAEAFF. The CDR3 region has the DNA TGTGCCAGCAGCTTCGACAGGGGGCAGACGGCTGAAGCTTTCTTT. The chain has TRBV7-8 and TRBJ1-1; 10 nucleotides agree with TRBD1. The length of the CDR3 is 15 residues. The trim removed 3 bases at V and 6 bases at J, leaving 7 bases unmatched. Per the germline V gene, CDR1 is SGHVS and CDR2 is FQNEAQ.

The rearrangement uses TRBV19 and TRBJ2-7; 9 positions match TRBD1. The CDR3 consists of 13 residues. The germline V gene has CDR1 LNHDA and CDR2 SQIVND (reference sequence). The CDR3 coding sequence is TGTGACCCCCACAGGGACAGGGCTTACGAGCAGTACTTC. Amino acids: CDPHRDRAYEQYF.

This clone was seen a few times. J is TRBJ1-1 and V is TRBV30; D is ambiguous. V was shortened by 3 bases and J by 2 bases, with 13 bases between the two germline ends. The CDR3 has 14 residues. Germline assignment: CDR1 GTSNPN and CDR2 SVGIG (reference sequence). This chain's CDR3 is CAWRVSGGNTEAFF. CDR3 coding DNA: TGTGCCTGGAGAGTATCGGGAGGAAACACTGAAGCTTTCTTT. Using reference TRBV30 and TRBJ1-1 for the parts outside the CDR3, the full variable domain is SQTIHQWPATLVQPVGSPLSLECTVEGTSNPNLYWYRQAAGRGLQLLFYSVGIGQISSEVPQNLSASRPQDRQFILSSKKLLLSDSGFYLCAWRVSGGNTEAFFGQGTRLTVV.

The chain joins TRBV7-2 to TRBJ1-4, with D tentatively TRBD1 (5 bases). Germline V CDR1 and CDR2: SGHTA, FQGNSA. The V and J ends lost 6 bases and 7 bases respectively, with 18 bases between them. The CDR3 is made up of 15 amino acids. CDR3 sequence reads: CASRPTGGYREKLFF. DNA for the CDR3: TGTGCCAGCAGGCCTACGGGGGGGTATCGTGAAAAACTGTTTTTT.

The chain has TRBV6-1 and TRBJ2-3; 7 bases are a match to TRBD1. Germline V gives CDR1 MNHNS, CDR2 SASEGT. There are 16 residues in the CDR3. With V trimmed by 2 bases and J by 2 bases, 7 bases remained unmatched. The CDR3 bases are TGTGCCAGCAGTGAATTCCGGGACAGCTACACAGATACGCAGTATTTT. This translates into CASSEFRDSYTDTQYF.

The chain uses TRBV5-1 and TRBJ1-2, with TRBD1 identical over 12 bases. The CDR3 consists of 16 residues. V shed 3 bases, J shed 4 bases, and the junction held 7 bases outside the gene matches. Looked up from germline, CDR1 is SGHRS and CDR2 is YFSETQ. The CDR3 protein is CASSWDRGRSPYGYTF. DNA for the CDR3: TGCGCCAGCAGCTGGGACAGGGGGCGAAGCCCCTATGGCTACACCTTC.

V is TRBV2 and J is TRBJ2-5, with D perhaps TRBD2 (5 bases). CDR1 and CDR2 from the germline V gene are SNHLY and FYNNEI. The CDR3 runs 12 residues. Trimming pared 6 bases from V and 2 bases from J, leaving 7 bases between. In DNA, the CDR3 is TGTGCCAGCAGCCGGGAACAAGAGACCCAGTACTTC. This translates into CASSREQETQYF. Variable domain in full (rest from reference TRBV2 and TRBJ2-5): EPEVTQTPSHQVTQMGQEVILRCVPISNHLYFYWYRQILGQKVEFLVSFYNNEISEKSEIFDDQFSVERPDGSNFTLKIRSTKLEDSAMYFCASSREQETQYFGPGTRLLVL.

The chain recombines TRBV19 with TRBJ2-6; D may be TRBD2 (5 bases). V lost 6 bases and J lost 3, with 15 bases in between. Germline V gene sequence: CDR1 LNHDA, CDR2 SQIVND (reference sequence). This CDR3 has 16 residues. CDR3 sequence (DNA): TGTGCCAGTAGAATCTGGGGTGAGGGTGGGGCCAACGTCCTGACTTTC. This translates into CASRIWGEGGANVLTF.

V usage is TRBV30 and J usage is TRBJ1-1; 10 bases are a match to TRBD1. Germline V gene sequence: CDR1 GTSNPN, CDR2 SVGIG (reference sequence). The V gene end was trimmed by 3 bases and the J gene end by 4 bases; junction bases not matched to a gene: 8. This CDR3 is built from 15 residues. CDR3 in amino acids: CAWRTRQGAGTEAFF. Written as DNA, the CDR3 is TGTGCCTGGAGGACAAGACAGGGGGCGGGCACTGAAGCTTTCTTT.

CDR3 sequence reads: CASSSGGGGNEQFF. As DNA, the CDR3 is TGTGCCAGCAGTTCTGGCGGGGGGGGCAATGAGCAGTTCTTC. The chain uses TRBV7-2 and TRBJ2-1; TRBD2 matches 9 bases. V shed 6 bases and J 6 bases; nucleotides not matched to a gene: 6. Germline loops: CDR1 SGHTA, CDR2 FQGNSA. The CDR3 runs to 14 residues.

V is TRBV11-2 and J is TRBJ1-2; D is possibly TRBD1 (5 bases). Germline CDR1 and CDR2: SGHAT and FQNNGV. CDR3 length: 13 amino acids. Trimming left V 3 bases short and J 2 bases short, with 7 bases between. The DNA of the CDR3 is TGTGCCAGCAGCTTCAACAGGAACTATGGCTACACCTTC. Translating gives CASSFNRNYGYTF.

The chain has TRBV11-2 and TRBJ1-1; D is perhaps TRBD1 (6 bases). CDR3 length: 14 amino acids. V shed 5 bases and J shed 3 bases, with 13 bases lying between them. Germline V CDR1 and CDR2: SGHAT, FQNNGV. DNA for the CDR3: TGTGCCAGCAGCCTCACAGGGCAGTACACTGAAGCTTTCTTT. Translating it yields CASSLTGQYTEAFF.

CDR3 sequence (DNA): TGCGCCAGCACCCACGGGGGGACTGAAGCTTTCTTT. It yields the protein CASTHGGTEAFF. The V gene is TRBV5-1, the J gene TRBJ1-1; maybe TRBD1 (5 bases). Trimming removed 6 bases at V and 5 bases at J, with 11 bases between. The CDR3 extends over 12 amino acids. The germline CDR1 and CDR2 sequences are SGHRS and YFSETQ.

This clone was recorded only once. This chain joins TRBV5-1 and TRBJ2-2; TRBD1 is a possible D gene (5 bases). The CDR3 runs to 17 residues. Germline V gives CDR1 SGHRS, CDR2 YFSETQ. V shed 5 bases and J shed 3 bases, with 20 bases lying between them. The CDR3 reads CASRYDDSKGHTGELFF. Here the CDR3 DNA reads TGCGCCAGCAGATACGATGACAGTAAGGGCCACACCGGGGAGCTGTTTTTT.

The CDR3 spells CASSSFGSPGNTIYF. Here the CDR3 DNA reads TGCGCCAGCAGCTCTTTCGGGAGTCCTGGAAACACCATATATTTT. The chain has TRBV4-1 and TRBJ1-3; D is undetermined. Germline CDR1 and CDR2: MGHRA and YSYEKL. The ends were cut back, 5 bases at V and 2 bases at J, with 13 bases in the middle. This CDR3 is built from 15 residues.

The rearrangement uses TRBV10-2 and TRBJ2-7, with 7 bases fitting TRBD1. Germline V gene data show CDR1 as WSHSY and CDR2 as SAAADI. The V and J ends lost 6 bases and 2 bases, in that order; junction bases with no gene match: 4. This CDR3 region has 13 residues. In DNA, the CDR3 is TGCGCCAGCAGAACCGGGACAGCCTACGAGCAGTACTTC. This translates into CASRTGTAYEQYF.

The V and J genes are TRBV5-8 and TRBJ2-3, with TRBD1 matching 9 bases. Germline V gene data show CDR1 as SGHTS and CDR2 as YDEGEE. CDR3 length: 15 residues. The J segment lost 7 bases and the V segment lost 4 bases, leaving 10 bases of the junction unmatched. In DNA, the CDR3 is TGTGCCAGCAGCCCCGGGACAGGGATCTACAATACGCAGTATTTT. It yields the protein CASSPGTGIYNTQYF.

V and J are TRBV7-2 and TRBJ2-3; possible D gene TRBD2, 5 bases. V shed 2 bases and J shed 0 bases, with 12 bases lying between them. The CDR3 extends over 16 amino acids. From germline, CDR1 is SGHTA and CDR2 FQGNSA. This chain's CDR3 is CASSLNPPGSTDTQYF. In nucleotides, the CDR3 is TGTGCCAGCAGCTTAAACCCCCCGGGGAGCACAGATACGCAGTATTTT.

The genes are TRBV25-1 and TRBJ1-1; the D gene is possibly TRBD1 (6 bases). Looked up from germline, CDR1 is MGHDK and CDR2 is SYGVNS. This CDR3 is 15 amino acids long. V dropped 3 bases and J dropped 1 base, with 12 bases sitting between them. The CDR3 loop is CASSDSGVGNTEAFF. The CDR3 nucleotides read TGTGCCAGCAGTGACTCAGGGGTCGGGAACACTGAAGCTTTCTTT.

The CDR3 DNA follows: TGTGCCAGCAGTGAGTGGAGGGATTACCCCGAAGCTTTCTTT. This codes for CASSEWRDYPEAFF. V gene TRBV2 combines with J gene TRBJ1-1; D is undetermined. The CDR3 runs 14 residues. Between the trimmed V and J ends, which lost 3 bases and 8 bases, there was a span of 16 bases. Germline-derived CDR1 and CDR2 are SNHLY and FYNNEI.

This chain uses TRBV11-3 with TRBJ2-1; 10 bases agree with TRBD2. The CDR3 is 15 residues long. Trimming cost V 5 bases and J 5 bases; bases outside gene matches: 6. Looked up from germline, CDR1 is SGHNT and CDR2 is YENEEA. The chain's CDR3 is CASSPRSGGDNEQFF. The CDR3 DNA follows: TGTGCCAGCAGCCCCAGGAGCGGGGGGGACAATGAGCAGTTCTTC.

This chain connects TRBV5-1 to TRBJ1-6; 10 nucleotides align to TRBD1. The CDR3 is 15 amino acids. Losses at the gene ends were 2 bases for V and 9 bases for J; bases not matched to a gene: 5. Per germline, CDR1 SGHRS and CDR2 YFSETQ. The CDR3 bases are TGCGCCAGCAGCTTCGGGACAGGGGAAAGTTCACCCCTCCACTTT. This gives the protein CASSFGTGESSPLHF.

V gene TRBV19 combines with J gene TRBJ1-1; 8 bases align to TRBD1. Germline-derived CDR1 and CDR2 are LNHDA and SQIVND (reference sequence). The CDR3 totals 15 residues. V was clipped by 5 bases and J by 1 base; unmatched bases: 6. DNA for the CDR3: TGTGCCAGTAGTCCTCCAGGGGGCCCGAACACTGAAGCTTTCTTT. Translation gives CASSPPGGPNTEAFF.

The chain has TRBV11-2 and TRBJ1-1, with D maybe TRBD1 (6 bases). Trimming pared 3 bases from V and 0 bases from J, leaving 14 bases between. Germline V gives CDR1 SGHAT, CDR2 FQNNGV. This CDR3 comprises 16 residues. The CDR3 region has the DNA TGTGCCAGCAGCTTGGCTCGGCAGGGGCTGAACACTGAAGCTTTCTTT. This codes for CASSLARQGLNTEAFF.

V usage is TRBV2 and J usage is TRBJ1-2, with D perhaps TRBD1 (5 bases). The CDR3 totals 13 residues. Germline CDR1 reads SNHLY; CDR2 reads FYNNEI. Trimming left V 3 bases short and J 7 bases short, with 12 bases between. Here the CDR3 DNA reads TGTGCCAGCAGTGATGTCGGGGGATTTGGCTACACCTTC. Amino acid sequence: CASSDVGGFGYTF. Supplemented by reference TRBV2 and TRBJ1-2, the full variable domain reads EPEVTQTPSHQVTQMGQEVILRCVPISNHLYFYWYRQILGQKVEFLVSFYNNEISEKSEIFDDQFSVERPDGSNFTLKIRSTKLEDSAMYFCASSDVGGFGYTFGSGTRLTVV.

This chain uses TRBV6-5 with TRBJ2-7; TRBD1 aligns across 9 bases. The junction had 8 bases not matched to a gene; V was cut back by 0 bases and J by 5 bases. The CDR3 runs 16 residues. The V gene's germline CDR1 is MNHEY and CDR2 SVGAGI. CDR3 coding DNA: TGTGCCAGCAGTTACTCGGCCCGGGACAGGGCAAACGAGCAGTACTTC. Translated: CASSYSARDRANEQYF.

The rearrangement joins TRBV5-1 to TRBJ1-1; 9 bases are a match to TRBD1. The V gene's germline CDR1 is SGHRS and CDR2 YFSETQ. The CDR3 runs to 17 residues. V dropped 4 bases and J dropped 1; count of bases not matched to a gene: 11. The CDR3 bases are TGCGCCAGCAGCAGCCTGGGGACAGGGATATCGAACACTGAAGCTTTCTTT. Its translation is CASSSLGTGISNTEAFF. Variable domain in full (rest from reference TRBV5-1 and TRBJ1-1): KAGVTQTPRYLIKTRGQQVTLSCSPISGHRSVSWYQQTPGQGLQFLFEYFSETQRNKGNFPGRFSGRQFSNSRSEMNVSTLELGDSALYLCASSSLGTGISNTEAFFGQGTRLTVV.